This TCR beta chain came from a study of T cell changes during pregnancy in multiple sclerosis (dated by TCRdb to about 2019). Study-wide context: The study examined how the T cell repertoire changed over the course of pregnancy in women with multiple sclerosis.

This clone has just one count. Its antigen target is currently unknown. Per-nucleotide qualities are absent, and no much larger clonotype sits a single base away. The CDR3 sequence holds 17 residues, the cysteine and phenylalanine included. Only the CDR3 portion is preserved as DNA: 51 bases, with reading frame beginning at the first base. CDR1 and CDR2, looked up from the germline V gene, are MDHEN and SYDVKM. Compared with germline, V lacks 6 bases and J lacks 4 bases; bases without a gene match: 14. The library was obtained by the immunoSEQ multiplex PCR assay. TCRdb stores this immuneACCESS table with in-frame sequences only. Part of the clones is absent; in the studies checked, under half of the shortfall reflects unresolved V genes, and no reason is known for the rest. Recorded for this sample are about 97,000 clones; 91% of them occurred a single time. The ten largest clones take up 2.5% to 3.5% of the sample.

The specimen was peripheral blood, collected in the second trimester of pregnancy. The chain was built from TRBV28 and TRBJ2-2; the central 7 bases match TRBD2. The TCR originated in a female donor with multiple sclerosis, enrolled in a pregnancy study. The CDR3 region has the sequence CASSNEWREGGTGELFF. The sequenced DNA: TGTGCCAGCAGCAACGAATGGAGGGAGGGAGGCACCGGGGAGCTGTTTTTT.